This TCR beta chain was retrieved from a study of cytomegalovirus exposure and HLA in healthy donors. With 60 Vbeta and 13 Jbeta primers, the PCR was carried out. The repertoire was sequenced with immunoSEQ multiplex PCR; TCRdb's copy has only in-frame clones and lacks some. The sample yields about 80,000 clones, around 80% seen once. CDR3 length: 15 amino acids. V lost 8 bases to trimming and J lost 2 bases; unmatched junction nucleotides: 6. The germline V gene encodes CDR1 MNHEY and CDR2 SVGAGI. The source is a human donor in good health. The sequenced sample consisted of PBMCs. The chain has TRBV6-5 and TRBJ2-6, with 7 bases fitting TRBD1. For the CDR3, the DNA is TGTGCCAGCCAACTCGACAGGGCTGGGGCCAACGTCCTGACTTTC. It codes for CASQLDRAGANVLTF.